This T cell receptor (beta chain) is from a study of cytomegalovirus exposure and HLA in healthy donors (dated by TCRdb to 2016 to 2017). Study-wide context: In an earlier analysis of approximately 500 of the donors, 276 Gb of sequence data and about 110 million unique TCR beta sequences from about 180 million T cells were reported. An early release covering 500 to 750 HLA-typed donors comprised about 300 gigabases of sequencing data and around 80 million unique TCR sequences. Of the 398 genotyped donors, around 81% fell in the genetic ancestry cluster associated with self-reported Caucasian donors. The study aimed to test whether cataloging public T cell receptors could reveal signatures of past pathogen exposure. The study used immunosequencing to profile the T cell repertoires of some 600 subjects and linked those repertoires to cytomegalovirus serostatus. A separate validation cohort of some 130 different subjects was used in addition to the roughly 700-subject first cohort. To predict cytomegalovirus infection status, the study brought together high-throughput TCR immunosequencing, statistical association of individual TCRs with disease status, and machine learning. To study patterns of TCR occurrence, a later analysis re-analyzed previously published TCR beta repertoires from under 750 donors and added high-resolution HLA genotyping. Rather than using new phenotypic data, the later analysis identified candidate immune exposures from TCR beta sequences and from how often those sequences occurred across donors. In an earlier analysis of 550 to 700 of the donors, high-throughput TCR beta sequencing was used to judge whether each TCR beta V gene segment behaved as functional or pseudogenic. Donor age, sex, ethnicity and CMV serostatus were compiled alongside the repertoire data. In a later genetic analysis, genome-wide SNP genotypes for about three fifths of the 666 donors were used, and that subset was treated as a discovery cohort. Every repertoire in the discovery cohort had been generated on one and the same sequencing platform. HLA typing included class I and class II loci at four-digit resolution. Typing coverage varied by locus: roughly 620-640 donors for A, B, C, DRB1 and DQB1; under 550 for DQA1; over 600 for DPA1; around 450 for DPB1. Roughly 5 DR-DQ haplotypes were treated as single units for association and clustering because of strong linkage in the cohort. Across 300 to 400 genotyped donors of the cohort, an average of 235,054 unique TCR beta nucleotide sequences per donor were sequenced, and around 19% of those sequences were non-productive. Points the paper makes about the study in general: Because the 87-base-pair reads could not distinguish some IMGT-functional V segments, including TRBV6-2 and TRBV6-3, those segments were excluded. When HLA alleles, especially DR and DQ, strongly co-occurred, attributing TCR associations to individual alleles was difficult. In a later genetic analysis, a missense DCLRE1C variant was associated with V-gene and J-gene trimming of TCR beta chains, and the association was replicated in an independent cohort. Most TCR sequences were observed very rarely across donors, whereas some public TCRs were present in many individuals. The only immune exposure information available for the cohort was CMV serostatus. The authors suggested that the approach could potentially be generalized to other disease states and immunological phenotypes. Specific HLA alleles were associated with 15,000 to 20,000 TCR beta sequences at a false discovery rate of 0.05 in a later analysis. A later analysis found that most CMV-associated TCR beta chains appeared HLA-restricted, with HLA associations seemingly driven largely by CMV exposure. In vitro tests confirmed that a few of the cytomegalovirus-associated TCR beta chains recognize cytomegalovirus antigens. In a later genetic analysis, fewer N-insertions in productive TCRs were reported among donors in an Asian-associated ancestry cluster than the roughly 670-donor mean. Because counts were too low, approximately 15 rarely observed V segments, including chromosome 9 orphons, were excluded from the earlier analysis of about 500 of the donors. Sequencing depth was assumed to be roughly uniform across donors in the presence/absence analyses, though that assumption may not hold. In an earlier analysis of about 550 of the donors, most TCR beta V segments were observed in productive rearrangements about 90% or about 30% of the time, broadly matching IMGT annotations. A further reported finding was that TCR beta sequences accurately predicted the HLA-A and HLA-B alleles for most subjects in the first cohort. In the study, approximately 150 TCR beta chains were listed as associated with cytomegalovirus. This cohort had only TCR beta chains sequenced, and the lack of alpha or paired-chain data limited which features could be detected. In a later analysis, the rate of TCR association differed among HLA loci, with DRB1 alleles having the most associated TCRs and HLA-C alleles having the fewest. A group of highly shared sequence variants was considered likely to be a technical artifact of the sequencing pipeline. Linkage disequilibrium might explain the correlated functional status among segregating V segments, but an unknown experimental factor could not be ruled out. Because HLA typing was unavailable for some donors at each locus, only the typed subset was used in association tests. Compared with equally common non-associated chains, HLA-associated TCR beta chains in a later analysis were more clonally expanded and had lower generation probabilities. In a later analysis, several top co-occurrence clusters were reported to appear linked to parvovirus B19, influenza, CMV and Epstein-Barr virus. The classifier was reported to diagnose cytomegalovirus status with high specificity and sensitivity in both the original cohort and the validation cohort.

Remarks on this clone: No antigen is known for it. Base qualities are missing; no much larger clone stands one base away.

Receptors were amplified or captured by the immunoSEQ multiplex PCR assay. For the multiplex PCR, a mixture combining 60 forward primers for TCR Vbeta segments and 13 reverse primers for TCR Jbeta segments was used. The CDR3 region of rearranged TCR beta genes was amplified from genomic DNA by a multiplex PCR assay. The amplified TCR beta libraries were sequenced on the Illumina HiSeq System as 87-base-pair reads. In the paper's pipeline: A later analysis tallied tens of millions of unique TCR beta chains across the 700 or so repertoires, and approximately 11 million of those chains were shared by two or more donors. Raw reads were error-corrected and collapsed into unique sequences by a nearest-neighbor algorithm in which closely related sequences were merged to remove PCR and sequencing errors. Alignment of CDR3 sequences to IMGT reference sequences was used to assign V, D and J gene segments. Each retained sequence needed at least a six-nucleotide match to both a V gene segment and a J gene segment. Rearrangements were called productive when the CDR3 lacked stop codons and stayed in frame with V and J; all others were non-productive. CDR3 was defined by IMGT convention, running from the second conserved V-encoded cysteine to the conserved J-encoded phenylalanine. The earlier analysis of 587 of the donors excluded sequences that lacked an unambiguous match to a single V gene segment. In an earlier analysis of 587 of the donors, V segments were called functional above 56.7% productive rearrangements and were called segregating when the between-donor standard deviation exceeded 5%. To diagnose cytomegalovirus status from the catalog of TCR beta chain sequences, a statistical classification framework was built. A later analysis assigned V and J genes by comparing TCR nucleotide sequences with IMGT/GENE-DB human TR gene sequences. A later analysis assigned CDR3 sequences and most-parsimonious VDJ recombination scenarios with the TCRdist pipeline. In a later analysis, each TCR beta chain was defined by its CDR3 amino acid sequence together with its V-gene family, and reads without a unique V-gene family were excluded. A later analysis removed over 500 highly shared, low-generation-probability nucleotide sequences to deal with suspected cross-contamination and a sequencing artifact. In a later analysis, a clonal expansion index for each public chain was calculated from normalized within-repertoire ranks of inferred template counts. Generation probabilities in a later analysis came from a VDJ recombination model fitted to out-of-frame rearrangements, and those results were checked against IGoR. In a later analysis, TCR-TCR, TCR-HLA and TCR-CMV co-occurrence was scored with hypergeometric tests, and a repertoire-size bias correction was applied to TCR pairs. To estimate false discovery rates, a later analysis permuted the HLA or CMV assignments 20 times. A later analysis grouped co-occurring TCRs with DBSCAN, adding TCRdist sequence similarity when clustering within HLA-allele-positive subsets. Repertoires with fewer than 30,000 or more than 120,000 public chains, plus five repertoires with anomalous nucleotide sharing, were excluded from co-occurrence clustering. In TCRdb, the immuneACCESS table is reduced to in-frame sequences with V and J assigned. These tables do not hold every clone; where another copy was compared, an unresolved V gene accounts for under half, and the others remain unexplained. The D gene and trimming were derived from the DNA, and the V and J assignments and clone size from that table. A total of approximately 96,000 clones appear in this sample, approximately 79% of them only once. The ten largest clonotypes hold 1.5% to 2% of the sample.

Taken from the germline V gene, the CDR1 and CDR2 loops are MNHNS and SASEGT. Its CDR3 holds 15 amino acids, cysteine through phenylalanine. The only DNA kept is the CDR3, 45 bases in frame from the first base. V lost 4 bases and J lost 0 bases, and the count of bases not matched to a germline gene is 1. The cohort consisted of approximately 690 healthy bone marrow donors. Cohort members were all nominally healthy when sampled, although unrecorded immune exposures were likely present. The donor tested CMV seronegative and was one of the 352 seronegative cohort members. Every donor gave a peripheral blood sample, and the peripheral blood mononuclear cells from that sample were used for TCR beta sequencing. The Qiagen DNeasy Blood Extraction Kit was used to extract genomic DNA from the blood cell samples.

The sequence was obtained from a male donor in good health and CMV-seronegative. Sequences were obtained from PBMCs. The rearrangement joined TRBV6-1 to TRBJ1-3; 9 bases in the middle match TRBD1. The CDR3 protein: CASSGDRVSGNTIYF. The sequenced DNA is TGTGCCAGCAGTGGGGACAGGGTCTCTGGAAACACCATATATTTT.